This entry features one T cell receptor (beta chain) sequence. The data were obtained in a study of blood T cell repertoires in COVID-19. Whole-study context: Spain, Italy and the United States supplied samples that represented acute and convalescent COVID-19. Sources were T cells, B-cell-depleted T cells, or PBMCs; the material itself was cDNA or gDNA.

Methods used by the authors: Reference gene primer amplification gave estimated nucleated cell counts. The protocol was immunoSEQ multiplex PCR, while the TCRdb copy is restricted to in-frame clones and leaves out a portion. From that table come the V and J calls and clone size; the DNA was used to work out D and trimming. The table includes 200,000 or so clones, 65% to 90% detected once. V lost 4 bases and J lost 4, with 14 bases in between. This CDR3 has 14 residues. Sample: peripheral blood. The V call is TRBV23-1, the J call TRBJ2-7, with a possible D match to TRBD1 (5 bases). TRBV23-1 counts as an open reading frame of uncertain function. The TCR comes from a human donor in a cohort sampled during active COVID-19. CDR3 protein: CASSPQGWGYEQYF. The CDR3 nucleotides read TGCGCCAGCAGTCCCCAGGGATGGGGATACGAGCAGTACTTC.